This paragraph covers one T cell receptor (beta chain) sequence. These data come from a study of cytomegalovirus exposure and HLA in healthy donors. PCR amplification relied on 60 Vbeta primers (plus 13 Jbeta primers). TCRdb's copy holds only in-frame clones and misses some; the assay was immunoSEQ multiplex PCR. This sample has around 150,000 clones, with more than 75% found just once. Per germline, CDR1 LNHDA and CDR2 SQIVND (reference sequence). Between the trimmed V and J ends, which lost 7 bases and 0 bases, there was a span of 7 bases. The CDR3 has 13 amino acids. The J gene is TRBJ1-3, the V gene TRBV19, with no clear D. The source is a human donor in good health. The sample comprised PBMCs. This CDR3 reads CASMEFSGNTIYF. CDR3 nucleotides: TGTGCCAGTATGGAGTTCTCTGGAAACACCATATATTTT.